What follows are 32 T cell receptor beta chains derived from one specimen sequenced in a study of cytotoxic CD8 clonotypes in ibrutinib-treated CLL (dated by TCRdb to about 2021). Read against the paper, the sample's time point label means: progressive disease on ibrutinib. Library preparation used the immunoSEQ multiplex PCR assay. Drawn from immuneACCESS, this table holds only the in-frame rearrangements with V and J called that TCRdb kept. Clones are partly lost; checked studies trace under half to an unresolved V gene and leave the rest unexplained. Here the sample has approximately 170,000 clones; about 88% occur a single time. In total, the top ten clones hold roughly 3% of the sample. The specimen was PBMCs, collected at disease progression, from a patient treated with ibrutinib. These receptors came from a human donor with chronic lymphocytic leukemia.

CDR3 sequence (DNA): TGTGCCAGCAGCTTAGCCATGGGCAGGGTAACGGTTGGCTACACCTTC. Translating it yields CASSLAMGRVTVGYTF. The rearrangement joins TRBV7-9 to TRBJ1-2; D is possibly TRBD1 (5 bases). V lost 0 bases to trimming and J lost 7 bases, with 18 bases between them. There are 16 residues in the CDR3. Germline V gene lookup returns CDR1 SEHNR and CDR2 FQNEAQ (reference sequence).

The chain couples TRBV9 to TRBJ1-2, with 9 bases that match TRBD1. CDR3 length: 15 residues. Per the germline V gene, CDR1 is SGDLS and CDR2 is YYNGEE. V lost 0 bases, J lost 4 bases, and 4 bases stayed unmatched. The CDR3 protein is CASSVAPGQGYGYTF. CDR3 nucleotides: TGTGCCAGCAGCGTAGCGCCGGGACAGGGCTATGGCTACACCTTC.

This chain connects TRBV7-2 to TRBJ2-3, with D tentatively TRBD2 (6 bases). V lost 0 bases, J lost 3 bases, and 16 bases lay in between. Germline-derived CDR1 and CDR2 are SGHTA and FQGNSA. The CDR3 covers 17 residues. The CDR3 reads CASSLAGGGGATDTQYF. The CDR3 DNA reads as TGTGCCAGCAGCTTAGCTGGTGGGGGAGGAGCGACAGATACGCAGTATTTT.

Here the CDR3 DNA reads TGCGCCAGCAGCCAAGGTTCAGGGCTGGGCGGCTACACCTTC. Its translation is CASSQGSGLGGYTF. This rearrangement joins TRBV4-3 to TRBJ1-2; a weak D match, TRBD1 (5 bases). The length of the CDR3 is 14 residues. Between the trimmed V and J ends, which lost 1 base and 8 bases, there was a span of 14 bases. Germline CDR1 is LGHNA and CDR2 is YSLEER.

The rearrangement joins TRBV6-1 to TRBJ2-3; D is perhaps TRBD1 or TRBD2 (5 bases each). Germline assignment: CDR1 MNHNS and CDR2 SASEGT. The CDR3 totals 14 residues. Between the trimmed V and J ends, which lost 6 bases and 8 bases, there was a span of 18 bases. The DNA of the CDR3 is TGTGCCAGCAGCCCCGGGACGTCACACGGTACGCAGTATTTT. Amino acids: CASSPGTSHGTQYF.

This clone was seen a few times. The chain combines TRBV6-6 with TRBJ1-5; 12 bases are shared with TRBD1. This CDR3 contains 15 residues. CDR1 and CDR2 (germline): MNHNY, SVGAGI (reference sequence). The V gene end was trimmed by 7 bases and the J gene end by 2 bases; junction bases not matched to a gene: 3. The chain's CDR3 is CASTGDRGRNQPQHF. DNA for the CDR3: TGTGCCAGCACTGGGGACAGGGGGCGCAATCAGCCCCAGCATTTT.

The V and J genes are TRBV18 and TRBJ1-1; 11 nucleotides align to TRBD1. V lost 4 bases and J lost 5; bases outside the gene matches: 3. In germline, CDR1 is KGHSH, CDR2 LQKENI. The CDR3 consists of 14 residues. CDR3 in amino acids: CASSLGTGGTEAFF. The DNA for the CDR3 is TGTGCCAGCTCACTGGGGACAGGGGGGACTGAAGCTTTCTTT.

The CDR3 coding sequence is TGCGCCAGCAGCCCGACCGGGGGCAGCAGTGATTGGCACGAGCAGTACTTC. Its protein is CASSPTGGSSDWHEQYF. The genes are TRBV4-1 and TRBJ2-7, with D perhaps given as TRBD1 or TRBD2 (6 bases each). There are 17 residues in the CDR3. Germline values: CDR1 MGHRA, CDR2 YSYEKL. Trimming removed 4 bases from V and 5 bases from J, with 24 bases in between.

J is TRBJ2-7 and V is TRBV19, with a weak D call TRBD1 (6 bases). Germline V gene data show CDR1 as LNHDA and CDR2 as SQIVND (reference sequence). Trimming left V 5 bases short and J 0 bases short, with 11 bases between. This CDR3 is 14 amino acids long. CDR3 loop: CASSDRTYSYEQYF. DNA for the CDR3: TGTGCCAGTAGTGACAGGACCTACTCCTACGAGCAGTACTTC.

This chain connects TRBV7-9 to TRBJ2-1, with 10 bases fitting TRBD2. CDR3 length equals 15 residues. Germline V gene lookup returns CDR1 SEHNR and CDR2 FQNEAQ (reference sequence). The V and J ends lost 1 base and 9 bases, in that order; junction bases with no gene match: 6. CDR3 DNA: TGTGCCAGCAGCTTAGTCCTAGCGGGAGACGCTGAGCAGTTCTTC. Translation gives CASSLVLAGDAEQFF.

The sample holds a few counts of this clone. The chain recombines TRBV2 with TRBJ1-5, with 11 bases aligning to TRBD1. CDR3 length: 15 residues. Germline CDR1 reads SNHLY; CDR2 reads FYNNEI. V shed 2 bases, J shed 6 bases, and the junction held 3 bases outside the gene matches. The CDR3 nucleotides are TGTGCCAGCAGTGAATGGACAGGGGGCGGTCAGCCCCAGCATTTT. Translation: CASSEWTGGGQPQHF.

This chain connects TRBV11-3 to TRBJ2-1, with TRBD1 matching 7 bases. Germline values: CDR1 SGHNT, CDR2 YENEEA. The length of the CDR3 is 13 residues. Trimming removed 4 bases from V and 8 bases from J; junction bases left unmatched: 5. The CDR3 spells CASSSPGQYEQFF. CDR3 DNA: TGTGCCAGCAGCTCACCGGGACAGTATGAGCAGTTCTTC.

The chain employs TRBV19 and TRBJ2-2; 12 bases are shared with TRBD1. In germline, CDR1 is LNHDA, CDR2 SQIVND (reference sequence). J lost 6 bases, V lost 2 bases, and 4 bases had no gene match. This CDR3 has 16 amino acids. The CDR3 sequence: CASSIRGDRGPGELFF. The CDR3 nucleotides read TGTGCCAGTAGTATAAGGGGGGACAGGGGGCCCGGGGAGCTGTTTTTT.

The chain joins TRBV5-8 to TRBJ2-1, with 10 nucleotides matching TRBD2. The CDR3 is 14 amino acids. V shed 5 bases, J shed 9 bases, and the junction held 8 bases outside the gene matches. CDR1 and CDR2 (germline): SGHTS, YDEGEE. The CDR3 sequence is CASRTGLAYLEQFF. The CDR3 DNA is TGTGCCAGCAGAACGGGACTAGCGTACCTTGAGCAGTTCTTC.

The genes are TRBV29-1 and TRBJ1-1; D is unresolved. Trimming cost V 2 bases and J 4 bases, with 11 bases left between them. Germline V gives CDR1 SQVTM, CDR2 ANQGSEA. This CDR3 is 13 amino acids long. The CDR3 region is CSVERAEGTEAFF. CDR3 sequence (DNA): TGCAGCGTTGAAAGGGCCGAAGGCACTGAAGCTTTCTTT.

In regard to this clone: Other nucleotide sequences in the sample specify the same CDR3. DNA for the CDR3: TGTGCCAGCTCACCAGGAGTGAACACTGAAGCTTTCTTT. Its translation: CASSPGVNTEAFF. J is TRBJ1-1 and V is TRBV18; D unclear. The V gene lost 2 bases and the J gene lost 0 bases, with 4 bases spanning the gap. The CDR3 runs 13 residues. The germline V gene has CDR1 KGHSH and CDR2 LQKENI.

J is TRBJ2-7 and V is TRBV5-6; tentatively, D is TRBD1 (6 bases). The CDR3 length is 14 residues. The V gene lost 1 base and the J gene lost 5 bases, with 13 bases spanning the gap. CDR1 SGHDT and CDR2 YYEEEE come from the germline V gene. The CDR3: CASSLLGQGNEQYF. Here the CDR3 DNA reads TGTGCCAGCAGCTTGCTCGGTCAGGGGAACGAGCAGTACTTC. Looking up the rest from reference TRBV5-6 and TRBJ2-7 gives the full variable domain: DAGVTQSPTHLIKTRGQQVTLRCSPKSGHDTVSWYQQALGQGPQFIFQYYEEEERQRGNFPDRFSGHQFPNYSSELNVNALLLGDSALYLCASSLLGQGNEQYFGPGTRLTVT.

The J gene is TRBJ2-1, the V gene TRBV5-1, with 7 bases fitting TRBD2. Germline lookup yields CDR1 SGHRS and CDR2 YFSETQ. J gave up 10 bases and V 0 bases, and 13 bases lay outside the gene matches. The CDR3 runs 16 residues. The CDR3 DNA sequence: TGCGCCAGCAGCTTGGTTTTAGCGGGTAAGCAGACGGAGCAGTTCTTC. Its translation: CASSLVLAGKQTEQFF.

V usage is TRBV9 and J usage is TRBJ2-5; tentative D call: TRBD1 (6 bases). Trimming stripped 0 bases from V and 5 bases from J, with 14 bases between. CDR1 is SGDLS, CDR2 YYNGEE, per germline. There are 15 residues in the CDR3. The CDR3 nucleotides read TGTGCCAGCAGCGTAGGATCAGGGGCTTGGGAGACCCAGTACTTC. As protein: CASSVGSGAWETQYF. The entire variable domain, with the rest obtained from reference TRBV9 and TRBJ2-5, is as follows: DSGVTQTPKHLITATGQRVTLRCSPRSGDLSVYWYQQSLDQGLQFLIQYYNGEERAKGNILERFSAQQFPDLHSELNLSSLELGDSALYFCASSVGSGAWETQYFGPGTRLLVL.

The chain is built from TRBV4-3 and TRBJ2-1; 9 bases are shared with TRBD1. V was pared by 0 bases and J by 4 bases, with 7 bases of the junction left unmatched. CDR1 is LGHNA, CDR2 YSLEER, per germline. The CDR3 has 17 amino acids. The CDR3 region is CASSQEVGTGYYNEQFF. The DNA for the CDR3 is TGCGCCAGCAGCCAAGAAGTGGGGACAGGGTATTACAATGAGCAGTTCTTC.

This clone was detected only once. The chain combines TRBV5-1 with TRBJ1-4, with a possible D match to TRBD1 (5 bases). CDR1 is SGHRS and CDR2 is YFSETQ in the germline V gene. V dropped 5 bases and J dropped 8 bases, with 19 bases sitting between them. The CDR3 is 15 amino acids. Here the CDR3 DNA reads TGCGCCAGCAGTAGCGGGACGAGTAGAAGAGAAAAACTGTTTTTT. The encoded protein is CASSSGTSRREKLFF. Full variable domain (outside the CDR3, taken from reference TRBV5-1 and TRBJ1-4): KAGVTQTPRYLIKTRGQQVTLSCSPISGHRSVSWYQQTPGQGLQFLFEYFSETQRNKGNFPGRFSGRQFSNSRSEMNVSTLELGDSALYLCASSSGTSRREKLFFGSGTQLSVL.

The chain couples TRBV29-1 to TRBJ1-4; tentatively, D is TRBD1 (5 bases). This CDR3 has 14 residues. V gave up 5 bases and J gave up 3 bases, with 13 bases separating them. Germline-derived CDR1 and CDR2 are SQVTM and ANQGSEA. CDR3 sequence: CSVRGAVSNEKLFF. CDR3 bases: TGCAGCGTTAGGGGCGCGGTATCTAATGAAAAACTGTTTTTT.

This clone was found once. V and J are TRBV11-3 and TRBJ1-1, with TRBD1 as a possible D gene (5 bases). The V gene's germline CDR1 is SGHNT and CDR2 YENEEA. The CDR3 totals 13 residues. Trimming removed 6 bases at V and 2 bases at J, with 10 bases between. The CDR3 sequence: CASSSTGNTEAFF. The CDR3, as DNA: TGTGCCAGCAGTTCTACAGGAAACACTGAAGCTTTCTTT.

The chain recombines TRBV28 with TRBJ2-7, with D perhaps matching TRBD1 (5 bases). CDR1 is MDHEN, CDR2 SYDVKM, per germline. The CDR3 is 15 residues long. The ends were cut back, 2 bases at V and 0 bases at J, with 11 bases in the middle. The chain's CDR3 is CASSLPGPSSYEQYF. DNA of the CDR3: TGTGCCAGCAGTTTACCAGGGCCCTCCTCCTACGAGCAGTACTTC.

The genes are TRBV19 and TRBJ1-1; no clear D gene. Germline loops: CDR1 LNHDA, CDR2 SQIVND (reference sequence). This CDR3 spans 15 amino acids. Trimming left V 3 bases short and J 4 bases short, with 15 bases between. CDR3 sequence reads: CASSISAHSGTEAFF. In nucleotides, the CDR3 is TGTGCCAGTAGTATTTCCGCCCACTCGGGCACTGAAGCTTTCTTT.

The chain is built from TRBV28 and TRBJ2-5; D unclear. The germline V gene encodes CDR1 MDHEN and CDR2 SYDVKM. Trimming cost V 1 base and J 13 bases, with 10 bases left between them. The CDR3 sequence is 11 residues long. The CDR3 sequence is CASSLSTRMYF. The CDR3 coding sequence is TGTGCCAGCAGTTTATCGACGAGGATGTACTTC.

This clone came up once. V and J are TRBV19 and TRBJ2-6; D is uncertain. Between the trimmed V and J ends, which lost 1 base and 0 bases, there was a span of 4 bases. The CDR3 contains 15 residues. Germline loops: CDR1 LNHDA, CDR2 SQIVND (reference sequence). The CDR3 nucleotides read TGTGCCAGTAGTATAGGGAACTCTGGGGCCAACGTCCTGACTTTC. Translating it yields CASSIGNSGANVLTF.

The J gene is TRBJ1-5, the V gene TRBV19; the D is unclear. CDR1 and CDR2 (germline): LNHDA, SQIVND (reference sequence). V dropped 5 bases and J dropped 10 bases, with 18 bases sitting between them. The CDR3 has 14 amino acids. The CDR3 region has the DNA TGTGCCAGTAGTCAGCAGAAAAACGTTGGTCCCCAGCATTTT. Translating it yields CASSQQKNVGPQHF.

This rearrangement joins TRBV6-1 to TRBJ1-2, with D possibly matching TRBD1 (6 bases). This CDR3 contains 15 residues. The V gene's germline CDR1 is MNHNS and CDR2 SASEGT. The V end was cut by 1 base, the J end by 8 bases, with 17 bases between. CDR3 sequence (DNA): TGTGCCAGCAGTGAAGTTGGGGGGCTGATAGACGGCTACACCTTC. Its translation is CASSEVGGLIDGYTF.

The genes are TRBV28 and TRBJ2-5, with 8 nucleotides matching TRBD1. V was clipped by 6 bases and J by 2 bases; unmatched bases: 5. The CDR3 runs to 14 residues. Germline CDR1 MDHEN, CDR2 SYDVKM. This CDR3 reads CASSTRQGQETQYF. DNA of the CDR3: TGTGCCAGCAGCACCAGACAGGGGCAAGAGACCCAGTACTTC.

This chain connects TRBV5-5 to TRBJ1-1, with TRBD1 matching over 12 bases. The CDR3 runs to 18 residues. Germline CDR1 SGHKS, CDR2 YYEKEE (reference sequence). The V and J ends lost 2 bases and 1 base, in that order; junction bases with no gene match: 9. The chain's CDR3 is CASSLFRDRGPGNTEAFF. Written as DNA, the CDR3 is TGTGCCAGCAGCTTATTCCGGGACAGGGGGCCAGGGAACACTGAAGCTTTCTTT.

Here the CDR3 reads CASSVAPVNYGYTF. The DNA for the CDR3 is TGTGCCAGCAGCGTAGCCCCGGTAAACTATGGCTACACCTTC. The rearrangement uses TRBV9 and TRBJ1-2; the D is unclear. The CDR3 sequence is 14 residues long. V was clipped by 0 bases and J by 2 bases, with 8 bases between them. CDR1 and CDR2 (germline): SGDLS, YYNGEE.